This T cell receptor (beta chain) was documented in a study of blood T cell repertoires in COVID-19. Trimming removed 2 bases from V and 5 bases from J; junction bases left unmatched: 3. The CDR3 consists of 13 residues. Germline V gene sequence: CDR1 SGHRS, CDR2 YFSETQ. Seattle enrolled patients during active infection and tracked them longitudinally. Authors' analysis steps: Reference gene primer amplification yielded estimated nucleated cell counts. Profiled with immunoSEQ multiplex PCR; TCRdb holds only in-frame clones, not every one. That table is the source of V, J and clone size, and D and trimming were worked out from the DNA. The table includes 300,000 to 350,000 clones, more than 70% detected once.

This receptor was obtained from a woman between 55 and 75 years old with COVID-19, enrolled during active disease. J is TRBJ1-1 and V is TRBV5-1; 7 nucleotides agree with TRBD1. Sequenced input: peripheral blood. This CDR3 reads CASSLSRGTEAFF. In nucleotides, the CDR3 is TGCGCCAGCAGCTTATCCAGGGGGACTGAAGCTTTCTTT.